Each of the 25 T cell receptor beta chains below was sequenced from the same sample in a study of blood T cell repertoires in COVID-19. Libraries were prepared by immunoSEQ multiplex PCR; TCRdb keeps only in-frame clonotypes and omits some of them. The table lists around 280,000 clones, over 80% of them singletons. Specimen: peripheral blood. These receptors were obtained from a woman aged 45-59 years with active or convalescent COVID-19.

The V gene is TRBV3-1 (or the pseudogene TRBV3-2), the J gene TRBJ1-5; D is unclear. The CDR3 consists of 14 residues. Trimming shortened V by 1 base and J by 2 bases, and 6 bases separated the two germline ends. Germline V gene sequence: CDR1 LGHDT, CDR2 YNNKEL (reference sequence). CDR3 sequence: CASSQGLGNQPQHF. The DNA of the CDR3 is TGTGCCAGCAGCCAAGGGTTAGGCAATCAGCCCCAGCATTTT.

The V and J genes are TRBV18 and TRBJ2-2; 7 positions agree with TRBD2. The CDR3 length is 14 residues. V shed 6 bases, J shed 1 base, and the junction held 2 bases outside the gene matches. The V gene's germline CDR1 is KGHSH and CDR2 LQKENI. In nucleotides, the CDR3 is TGTGCCAGCTCCCGGGGGGAGAACACCGGGGAGCTGTTTTTT. Translating it yields CASSRGENTGELFF.

Only a few counts were recorded for this clone. The V gene is TRBV6-5, the J gene TRBJ1-3; D gene ambiguous. The V gene lost 4 bases and the J gene lost 0 bases, with 13 bases spanning the gap. This CDR3 contains 16 residues. CDR1 and CDR2 (germline): MNHEY, SVGAGI. The chain's CDR3 is CASSSGRGDSGNTIYF. The CDR3 DNA sequence: TGTGCCAGCAGTTCCGGACGGGGAGACTCTGGAAACACCATATATTTT.

The chain is built from TRBV3-1 (or the pseudogene TRBV3-2) and TRBJ1-6, with a weak D call TRBD1 (6 bases). This CDR3 is 13 amino acids long. Germline V gene sequence: CDR1 LGHDT, CDR2 YNNKEL (reference sequence). V lost 1 base and J lost 11, with 9 bases in between. Here the CDR3 DNA reads TGTGCCAGCAGCCAAGCCAGGGGTGCACCCCTCCACTTT. This gives the protein CASSQARGAPLHF.

This clone occurred once. The chain links TRBV27 to TRBJ1-5, with D possibly matching TRBD1 (6 bases). The CDR3 runs 13 residues. Between the trimmed V and J ends, which lost 2 bases and 7 bases, there was a span of 9 bases. Per germline, CDR1 MNHEY and CDR2 SMNVEV (reference sequence). The CDR3 spells CASSLGGGQPQHF. CDR3 DNA: TGTGCCAGCAGTTTAGGGGGGGGCCAGCCCCAGCATTTT.

This chain links TRBV3-1 (or the pseudogene TRBV3-2) with TRBJ2-2; a possible D gene is TRBD2 (5 bases). This CDR3 is built from 18 residues. The germline V gene encodes CDR1 LGHDT and CDR2 YNNKEL (reference sequence). V was clipped by 1 base and J by 4 bases, with 19 bases between them. The CDR3 bases are TGTGCCAGCAGCCAAGGTAAAGGCCAGCGACTATTCACCGGGGAGCTGTTTTTT. The encoded protein is CASSQGKGQRLFTGELFF.

The gene calls are TRBV2 and TRBJ1-2; 11 nucleotides align to TRBD1. The CDR3 is made up of 14 amino acids. CDR1 and CDR2 (germline): SNHLY, FYNNEI. V shed 4 bases, J shed 7 bases, and the junction held 5 bases outside the gene matches. The CDR3 here is CASSVRTGGFGYTF. The CDR3, as DNA: TGTGCCAGCAGTGTCAGGACAGGGGGCTTTGGCTACACCTTC.

The chain has TRBV9 and TRBJ1-3, with TRBD1 matching 11 bases. CDR1 is SGDLS, CDR2 YYNGEE, per germline. The CDR3 consists of 19 residues. The V gene end was trimmed by 0 bases and the J gene end by 1 base; junction bases not matched to a gene: 9. The CDR3 DNA sequence: TGTGCCAGCAGCGTAGATCCTCGGGGGACAGGGGGTTCTGGAAACACCATATATTTT. Translation gives CASSVDPRGTGGSGNTIYF.

The genes are TRBV28 and TRBJ2-3; 11 nucleotides agree with TRBD2. Per germline, CDR1 MDHEN and CDR2 SYDVKM. V lost 3 bases to trimming and J lost 3 bases; unmatched junction nucleotides: 8. CDR3 size: 17 residues. CDR3 DNA: TGTGCCAGCAGTTTTTCCCCTAGCGGGAGGAGTACAGATACGCAGTATTTT. Protein product: CASSFSPSGRSTDTQYF.

The J gene is TRBJ1-5, the V gene TRBV7-2; no clear D gene. V was cut by 1 base and J by 7 bases, with 8 bases left in between. The length of the CDR3 is 13 residues. Germline V gene sequence: CDR1 SGHTA, CDR2 FQGNSA. The CDR3 spells CASSLDLSQPQHF. The CDR3 bases are TGTGCCAGCAGCTTAGACTTATCACAGCCCCAGCATTTT.

The chain employs TRBV10-3 and TRBJ2-1, with TRBD2 matching 8 bases. The length of the CDR3 is 17 residues. Germline CDR1 and CDR2: ENHRY and SYGVKD. V shed 2 bases and J 0 bases; nucleotides not matched to a gene: 6. As DNA, the CDR3 is TGTGCCATCAGTGAGGCGAGCGGGAGATACTCCTACAATGAGCAGTTCTTC. Translation: CAISEASGRYSYNEQFF.

This clone was found once. This chain joins TRBV19 and TRBJ1-2; D is ambiguous. V was cut by 1 base and J by 8 bases, with 8 bases left in between. The CDR3 totals 12 residues. Germline V gene sequence: CDR1 LNHDA, CDR2 SQIVND (reference sequence). The CDR3 reads CASSIGGSGYTF. CDR3 nucleotides: TGTGCCAGTAGTATAGGCGGCAGCGGCTACACCTTC.

This clone has only a few counts. The V call is TRBV19, the J call TRBJ1-5; D remains unclear. Germline CDR1 LNHDA, CDR2 SQIVND (reference sequence). V dropped 4 bases and J dropped 4 bases, with 14 bases sitting between them. The CDR3 is made up of 15 amino acids. The CDR3 loop is CASSSTALLNQPQHF. The DNA for the CDR3 is TGTGCCAGTAGTAGCACAGCTCTCCTGAATCAGCCCCAGCATTTT.

The chain recombines TRBV3-1 (or the pseudogene TRBV3-2) with TRBJ1-3; D gene ambiguous. From germline, CDR1 is LGHDT and CDR2 YNNKEL (reference sequence). CDR3 length equals 15 residues. The V gene lost 3 bases and the J gene lost 0 bases, with 9 bases spanning the gap. CDR3 amino acids: CASSQARRSGNTIYF. Written as DNA, the CDR3 is TGTGCCAGCAGCCAGGCCCGTCGCTCTGGAAACACCATATATTTT.

The chain is built from TRBV7-9 and TRBJ1-1; no clear D. Trimming took off 4 bases at V and 5 bases at J, with 11 bases between the two ends. CDR1 and CDR2 (germline): SEHNR, FQNEAQ (reference sequence). The CDR3 sequence is 13 residues long. The CDR3 bases are TGTGCCAGCAGCTCTCCAGGCTGGACTGAAGCTTTCTTT. It codes for CASSSPGWTEAFF.

The gene calls are TRBV15 and TRBJ1-5; D is unresolved. Trimming took off 6 bases at V and 7 bases at J, with 10 bases between the two ends. CDR1 is LNHNV, CDR2 YYDKDF, per germline (reference sequence). The CDR3 is 12 residues long. CDR3 nucleotides: TGTGCCACCAGAAGCGGGAGGCAGCCCCAGCATTTT. The encoded protein is CATRSGRQPQHF.

This chain links TRBV2 with TRBJ1-6; 9 bases are shared with TRBD1. Germline-derived CDR1 and CDR2 are SNHLY and FYNNEI. CDR3 length equals 15 residues. J gave up 10 bases and V 5 bases, and 9 bases lay outside the gene matches. The CDR3 nucleotides are TGTGCCAGCAGTCTTCGACAGGGGGTCGAATCACCCCTCCACTTT. Translated: CASSLRQGVESPLHF.

The chain combines TRBV5-1 with TRBJ2-2, with 8 positions matching TRBD1. This CDR3 spans 16 amino acids. After removal of 2 bases from V and 4 bases from J, the junction contained 7 bases not matched to a gene. The germline CDR1 and CDR2 sequences are SGHRS and YFSETQ. This CDR3 reads CASSLLQGVGTGELFF. The CDR3 DNA sequence: TGCGCCAGCAGCTTATTACAGGGGGTAGGCACCGGGGAGCTGTTTTTT.

CDR3 DNA: TGTGCCAGCAGCATACGGGACAGTCAGTTCGCGAACACCGGGGAGCTGTTTTTT. Its translation is CASSIRDSQFANTGELFF. The gene calls are TRBV9 and TRBJ2-2, with 7 bases that match TRBD1. In germline, CDR1 is SGDLS, CDR2 YYNGEE. V lost 4 bases and J lost 0; bases outside the gene matches: 12. This CDR3 is built from 18 residues.

CDR3 in amino acids: CASSVDRGDQPQHF. Here the CDR3 DNA reads TGTGCCAGCAGCGTAGACAGGGGGGACCAGCCCCAGCATTTT. V gene TRBV7-6 combines with J gene TRBJ1-5; TRBD1 matches 9 bases. V was pared by 5 bases and J by 7 bases, with 6 bases of the junction left unmatched. Germline V gene lookup returns CDR1 SGHVS and CDR2 FNYEAQ. CDR3 size: 14 residues.

This clone was observed many times. The V and J genes are TRBV25-1 and TRBJ2-2; no reliable D call. V shed 2 bases and J shed 3 bases, with 4 bases lying between them. The germline CDR1 and CDR2 sequences are MGHDK and SYGVNS. The CDR3 sequence is 13 residues long. CDR3 protein: CASSERDTGELFF. The DNA for the CDR3 is TGTGCCAGCAGTGAACGGGACACCGGGGAGCTGTTTTTT.

This clone was detected a few times. The V gene is TRBV5-1, the J gene TRBJ2-5, with D perhaps matching TRBD1 (5 bases). Germline lookup yields CDR1 SGHRS and CDR2 YFSETQ. V gave up 1 base and J gave up 4 bases, with 17 bases separating them. This CDR3 is built from 16 residues. The CDR3 DNA follows: TGCGCCAGCAGCTTGAATGGGGCAAGAGGTTCAGAGACCCAGTACTTC. Translation gives CASSLNGARGSETQYF.

This clone appeared once. This chain uses TRBV12-5 with TRBJ1-1; 7 bases agree with TRBD1. With V trimmed by 7 bases and J by 4 bases, 21 bases remained unmatched. The CDR3 extends over 18 amino acids. Germline assignment: CDR1 LGHNT and CDR2 FRNRAP. The DNA for the CDR3 is TGTGCTAGTGCCGAGCACGAAGGGGCAGGGGGAGACCTCACTGAAGCTTTCTTT. Its protein product is CASAEHEGAGGDLTEAFF.

The CDR3 sequence: CASSLGASSNSYEQYF. The CDR3 DNA is TGTGCCAGCAGCTTAGGGGCATCCTCTAACTCCTACGAGCAGTACTTC. The V gene is TRBV7-9, the J gene TRBJ2-7, with D hard to call. V was trimmed by 1 base and J by 0 bases, leaving 13 bases between them. The germline CDR1 and CDR2 sequences are SEHNR and FQNEAQ (reference sequence). The length of the CDR3 is 16 residues.

The chain couples TRBV24-1 to TRBJ2-1; 12 positions match TRBD2. The J segment lost 3 bases and the V segment lost 3 bases, leaving 14 bases of the junction unmatched. The germline gives CDR1 KGHDR, CDR2 SFDVKD. The CDR3 length is 20 residues. CDR3 in amino acids: CATSDRRGPTSGRIYNEQFF. Here the CDR3 DNA reads TGTGCCACCAGTGATCGCCGGGGCCCGACTAGCGGGAGAATCTACAATGAGCAGTTCTTC.